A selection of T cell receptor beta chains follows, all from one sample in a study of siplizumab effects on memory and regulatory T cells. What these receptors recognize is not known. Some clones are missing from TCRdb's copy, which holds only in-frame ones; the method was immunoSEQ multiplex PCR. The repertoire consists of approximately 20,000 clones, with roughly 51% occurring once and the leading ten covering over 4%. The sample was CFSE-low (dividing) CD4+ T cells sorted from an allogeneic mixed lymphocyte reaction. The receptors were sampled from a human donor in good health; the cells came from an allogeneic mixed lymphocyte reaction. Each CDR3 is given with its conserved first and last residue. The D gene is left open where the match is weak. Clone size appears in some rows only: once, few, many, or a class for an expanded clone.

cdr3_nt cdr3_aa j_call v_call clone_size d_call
TGTGCCAGCAGCTTCGGTCCCTTGGGGACTAGCGGAGAAGAGGCCCAGTACTTC CASSFGPLGTSGEEAQYF TRBJ2-5 TRBV7-2 NA TRBD2
TGTGCCAGCAGTGGCGACAGGGGATGGTATGAAAAACTGTTTTTT CASSGDRGWYEKLFF TRBJ1-4 TRBV28 NA TRBD1
TGTGCCAGCTCACCATCTCAGACAAATCAGCCCCAGCATTTT CASSPSQTNQPQHF TRBJ1-5 TRBV18 many NA
TGCGCCAGCAGCACAGGGGGGGTAAGCACAGATACGCAGTATTTT CASSTGGVSTDTQYF TRBJ2-3 TRBV5-1 NA NA
TGTGCCAGCAGCCAAGACCCTTCGGCGCGTGAGCAGTTCTTC CASSQDPSAREQFF TRBJ2-1 TRBV28 NA NA
TGTGCCAGCTCACCGTTGGACAGGGGAAGCGCAGATACGCAGTATTTT CASSPLDRGSADTQYF TRBJ2-3 TRBV18 NA TRBD1
TGTGCCAGCAGCCCCCCTGGGACAGGGGAGGGCTACACCTTC CASSPPGTGEGYTF TRBJ1-2 TRBV6-6 NA TRBD1
TGTGCCAGCAGCTTAATGGCGGCGGGGAGCGGCACTGAAGCTTTCTTT CASSLMAAGSGTEAFF TRBJ1-1 TRBV7-2 few NA
TGCGCCAGCAGCGCACATTTGACAGGGGCTAGCACAGATACGCAGTATTTT CASSAHLTGASTDTQYF TRBJ2-3 TRBV5-1 NA TRBD1
TGTGCCTCCAGATGGACAGGGGATTCACCCCTCCACTTT CASRWTGDSPLHF TRBJ1-6 TRBV6-5 NA TRBD1
TGTGCCAGCGGGAGCGGGGGCCAAACCTACGAGCAGTACTTC CASGSGGQTYEQYF TRBJ2-7 TRBV5-4 few TRBD2
TGTGCCAGTAAGTGGCATACCAATCAGCCCCAGCATTTT CASKWHTNQPQHF TRBJ1-5 TRBV19 NA NA
TGTGCCAGCAGTGACTTTGGGCTTGCCAATGAAAAACTGTTTTTT CASSDFGLANEKLFF TRBJ1-4 TRBV6-5 NA NA
TGTGCCAGCAGCTTAGAAAGCGGGGGACCCGGAGAGACCCAGTACTTC CASSLESGGPGETQYF TRBJ2-5 TRBV11-2 NA TRBD2
TGTGCCAGTAGCCGCCCTGAGGACAGCGCGAACACCGGGGAGCTGTTTTTT CASSRPEDSANTGELFF TRBJ2-2 TRBV19 NA NA
TGTGCCAGCACCAAAACAGGGGTCTATGGCTACACCTTC CASTKTGVYGYTF TRBJ1-2 TRBV6-6 NA TRBD1
TGCGCCAGCAGCCCGGCCGGGACAGCGAGCTATGGCTACACCTTC CASSPAGTASYGYTF TRBJ1-2 TRBV5-1 few TRBD1
TGTGCCAGCAGCGTAGGAACGGCTAGCACAGATACGCAGTATTTT CASSVGTASTDTQYF TRBJ2-3 TRBV9 NA NA
TGCGCCAGCAGCCAAACGGGGGGGAATAGCCCCTACGAGCAGTACTTC CASSQTGGNSPYEQYF TRBJ2-7 TRBV4-1 NA TRBD2
TGTGCCAGCGAACCGAGCGGGGGGGCCTACGAGCAGTACTTC CASEPSGGAYEQYF TRBJ2-7 TRBV6-1 few TRBD2
TGCAGCGTTCGACTAGCGGGAGGCACAGATACGCAGTATTTT CSVRLAGGTDTQYF TRBJ2-3 TRBV29-1 NA TRBD2
TGTGCCAGCAGAAGAAACAGGGACCCCTACGAGCAGTACTTC CASRRNRDPYEQYF TRBJ2-7 TRBV6-5 NA NA
TGTGCCAGCAGTCCTCAACCAGGGATTCCTGAAGCTTTCTTT CASSPQPGIPEAFF TRBJ1-1 TRBV6-4 NA NA
TGTGCCAGCAGCCCCGAATGGGGGTTGGTTAGCACAGATACGCAGTATTTT CASSPEWGLVSTDTQYF TRBJ2-3 TRBV5-4 few NA
TGCGCCAGCAGCCCGGATAACAGGGATAATGAGCAGTTCTTC CASSPDNRDNEQFF TRBJ2-1 TRBV5-1 NA NA
TGTGCCAGCGCGAACTACAATGAGCAGTTCTTC CASANYNEQFF TRBJ2-1 TRBV6-5 NA NA
TGTGCCAGCCGAGAGGCGGTCACAGATACGCAGTATTTT CASREAVTDTQYF TRBJ2-3 TRBV6-5 few NA
TGTGCCAGCTCACCCACGGACAGCCTCTATGGCTACACCTTC CASSPTDSLYGYTF TRBJ1-2 TRBV18 NA NA
TGTGCCAGCAGCCTCCTCGGAGGAGGATATTCACCCCTCCACTTT CASSLLGGGYSPLHF TRBJ1-6 TRBV7-1 NA NA
TGTGCCAGCAGTGAATGGCTAGCGGGGACCACAGATACGCAGTATTTT CASSEWLAGTTDTQYF TRBJ2-3 TRBV6-1 few TRBD2
TGTGCCAGCAGTGAGGGACTCCCCATGAGCTATGGCTACACCTTC CASSEGLPMSYGYTF TRBJ1-2 TRBV6-1 NA NA
TGTGCCATCAGTGGGGGGTTAAGCTCCTACGAGCAGTACTTC CAISGGLSSYEQYF TRBJ2-7 TRBV10-3 NA NA
TGTGCCAGCAAAACCGGGACCCCAGTTCTCGATACGCAGTATTTT CASKTGTPVLDTQYF TRBJ2-3 TRBV28 NA NA
TGTGCCATCAGTGAGTCGTGGGTGGGGACAGGGATCCACGAGCAGTACTTC CAISESWVGTGIHEQYF TRBJ2-7 TRBV10-3 NA TRBD1
TGTGCCGGGGGGACAGGGAGGGATACTGAAGCTTTCTTT CAGGTGRDTEAFF TRBJ1-1 TRBV30 medium-sized TRBD1
TGTGCCAGCAGAAAAGCGGGACAGGGAAGCTCTGGCTACACCTTC CASRKAGQGSSGYTF TRBJ1-2 TRBV6-1 once TRBD1
TGCGCCAGCAGCCCAAGCGGGGGGGCCTACTATGAGCAGTTCTTC CASSPSGGAYYEQFF TRBJ2-1 TRBV4-3 once TRBD2
TGCGCCAGCAAGATCGAACAGGGTGTCGAGACCCAGTACTTC CASKIEQGVETQYF TRBJ2-5 TRBV5-1 NA NA
TGCGCCAGCAGCCCACCCGGGACACCCTATGGCTACACCTTC CASSPPGTPYGYTF TRBJ1-2 TRBV4-1 NA NA
TGTGCCAGCAGTACCCGACGGTTCGAAGCTTTCTTT CASSTRRFEAFF TRBJ1-1 TRBV28 NA NA
TGCGCCAGCTCCCCCGGGGGGGGGCGCGCGTACGAGCAGTACTTC CASSPGGGRAYEQYF TRBJ2-7 TRBV10-2 few TRBD2
TGTGCCAGCAGCATCGGGACAGGGGGCTACGAGCAGTACTTC CASSIGTGGYEQYF TRBJ2-7 TRBV2 medium-sized TRBD1
TGTGCCAGTAGTAGTATCCGGGGTAGCACAGATACGCAGTATTTT CASSSIRGSTDTQYF TRBJ2-3 TRBV19 few NA
TGCGCCAGCAGCTTGGTCGGGGGCTCTGGGGCCAACGTCCTGACTTTC CASSLVGGSGANVLTF TRBJ2-6 TRBV5-1 few NA